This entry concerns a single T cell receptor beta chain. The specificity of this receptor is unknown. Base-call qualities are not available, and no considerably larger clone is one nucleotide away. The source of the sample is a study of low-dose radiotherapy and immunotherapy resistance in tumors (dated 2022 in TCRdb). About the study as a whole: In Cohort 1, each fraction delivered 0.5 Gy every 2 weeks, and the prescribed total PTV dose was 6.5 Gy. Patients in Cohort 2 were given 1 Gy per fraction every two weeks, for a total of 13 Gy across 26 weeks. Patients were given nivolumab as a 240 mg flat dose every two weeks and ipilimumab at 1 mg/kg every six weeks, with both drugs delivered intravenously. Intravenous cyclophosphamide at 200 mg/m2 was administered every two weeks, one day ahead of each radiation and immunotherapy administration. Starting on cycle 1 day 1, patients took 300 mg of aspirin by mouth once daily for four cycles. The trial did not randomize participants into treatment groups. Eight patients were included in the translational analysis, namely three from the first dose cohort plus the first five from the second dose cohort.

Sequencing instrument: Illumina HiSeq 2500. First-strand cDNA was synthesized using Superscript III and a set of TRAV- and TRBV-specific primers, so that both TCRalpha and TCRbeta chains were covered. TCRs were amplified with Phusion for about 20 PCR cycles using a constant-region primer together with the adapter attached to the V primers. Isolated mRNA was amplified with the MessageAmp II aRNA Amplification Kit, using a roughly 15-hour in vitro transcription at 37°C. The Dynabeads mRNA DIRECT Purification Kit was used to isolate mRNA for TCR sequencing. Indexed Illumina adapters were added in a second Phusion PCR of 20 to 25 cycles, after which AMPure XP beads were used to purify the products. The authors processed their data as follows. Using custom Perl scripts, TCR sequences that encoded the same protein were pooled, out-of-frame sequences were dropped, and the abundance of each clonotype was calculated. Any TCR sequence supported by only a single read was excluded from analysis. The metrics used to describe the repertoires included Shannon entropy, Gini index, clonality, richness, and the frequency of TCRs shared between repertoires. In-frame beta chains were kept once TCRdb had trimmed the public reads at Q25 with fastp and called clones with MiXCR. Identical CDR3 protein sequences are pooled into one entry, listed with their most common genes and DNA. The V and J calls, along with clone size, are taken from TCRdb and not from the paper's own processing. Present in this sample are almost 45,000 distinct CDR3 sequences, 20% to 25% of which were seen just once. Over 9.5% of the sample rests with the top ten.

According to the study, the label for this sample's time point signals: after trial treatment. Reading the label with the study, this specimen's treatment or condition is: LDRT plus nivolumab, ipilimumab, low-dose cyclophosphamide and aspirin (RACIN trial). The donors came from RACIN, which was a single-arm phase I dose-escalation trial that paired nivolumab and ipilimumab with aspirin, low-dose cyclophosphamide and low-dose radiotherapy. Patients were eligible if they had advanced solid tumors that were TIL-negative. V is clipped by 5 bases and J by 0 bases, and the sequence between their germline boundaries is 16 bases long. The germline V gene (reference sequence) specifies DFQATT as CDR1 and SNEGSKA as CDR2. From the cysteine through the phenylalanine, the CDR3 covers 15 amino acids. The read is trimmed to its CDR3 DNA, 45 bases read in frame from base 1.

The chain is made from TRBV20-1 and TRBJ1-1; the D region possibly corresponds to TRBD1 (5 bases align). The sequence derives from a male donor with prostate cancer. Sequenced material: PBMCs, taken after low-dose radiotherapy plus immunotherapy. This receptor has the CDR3 CSAYAVGPLNTEAFF. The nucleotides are TGCAGTGCTTACGCCGTGGGGCCGCTGAACACTGAAGCTTTCTTT.